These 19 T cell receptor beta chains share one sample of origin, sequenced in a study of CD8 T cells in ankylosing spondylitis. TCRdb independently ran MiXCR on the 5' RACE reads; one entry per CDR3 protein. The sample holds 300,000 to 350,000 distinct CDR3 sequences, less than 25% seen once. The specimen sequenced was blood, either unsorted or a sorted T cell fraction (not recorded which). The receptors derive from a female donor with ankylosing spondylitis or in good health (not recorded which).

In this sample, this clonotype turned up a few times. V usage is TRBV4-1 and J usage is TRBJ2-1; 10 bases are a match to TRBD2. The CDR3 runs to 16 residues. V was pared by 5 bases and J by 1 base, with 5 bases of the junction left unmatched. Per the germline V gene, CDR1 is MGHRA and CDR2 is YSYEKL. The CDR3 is CASSGISGRSYNEQFF. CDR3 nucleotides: TGCGCCAGCAGCGGGATTAGCGGGAGGTCCTACAATGAGCAGTTCTTC.

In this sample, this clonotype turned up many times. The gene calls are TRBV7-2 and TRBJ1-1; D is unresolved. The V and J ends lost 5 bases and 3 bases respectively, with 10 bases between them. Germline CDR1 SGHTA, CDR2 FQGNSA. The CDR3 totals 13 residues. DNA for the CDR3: TGTGCCAGCAGCCTTAGCGGCGACACTGAAGCTTTCTTT. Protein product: CASSLSGDTEAFF.

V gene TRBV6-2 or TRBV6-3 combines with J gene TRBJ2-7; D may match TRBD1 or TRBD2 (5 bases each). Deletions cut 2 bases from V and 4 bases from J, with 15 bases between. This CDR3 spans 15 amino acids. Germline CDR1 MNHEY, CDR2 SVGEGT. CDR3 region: CASSYHRGGTYEQYF. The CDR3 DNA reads TGTGCCAGCAGTTACCATCGGGGCGGAACTTACGAGCAGTACTTC.

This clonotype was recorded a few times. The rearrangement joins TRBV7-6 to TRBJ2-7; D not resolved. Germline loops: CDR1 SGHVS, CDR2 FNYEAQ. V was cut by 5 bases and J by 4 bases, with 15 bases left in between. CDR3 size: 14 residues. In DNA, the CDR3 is TGTGCCAGCAGCCCTCAGGTTTTAAAGTACGAGCAGTACTTC. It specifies CASSPQVLKYEQYF.

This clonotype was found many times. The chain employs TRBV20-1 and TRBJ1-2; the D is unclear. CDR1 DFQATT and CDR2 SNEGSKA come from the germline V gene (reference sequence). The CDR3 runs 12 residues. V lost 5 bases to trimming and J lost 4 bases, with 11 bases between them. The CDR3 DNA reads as TGCAGTGCTGGGCTGTACTTCTATGGCTACACCTTC. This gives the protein CSAGLYFYGYTF.

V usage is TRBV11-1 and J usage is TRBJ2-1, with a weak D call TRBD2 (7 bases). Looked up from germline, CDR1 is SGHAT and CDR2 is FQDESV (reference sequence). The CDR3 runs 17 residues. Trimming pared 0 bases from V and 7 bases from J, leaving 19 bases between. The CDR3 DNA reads TGTGCCAGCAGCTTAGCTACGTGGGGGGGGCTAAGGAATGAGCAGTTCTTC. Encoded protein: CASSLATWGGLRNEQFF.

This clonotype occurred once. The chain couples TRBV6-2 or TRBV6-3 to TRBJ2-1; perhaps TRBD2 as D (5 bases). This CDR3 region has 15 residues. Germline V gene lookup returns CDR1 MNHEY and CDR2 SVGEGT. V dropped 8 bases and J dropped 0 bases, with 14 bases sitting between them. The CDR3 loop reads CASGSGPSSYNEQFF. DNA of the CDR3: TGTGCCAGCGGGAGTGGCCCGAGCTCCTACAATGAGCAGTTCTTC.

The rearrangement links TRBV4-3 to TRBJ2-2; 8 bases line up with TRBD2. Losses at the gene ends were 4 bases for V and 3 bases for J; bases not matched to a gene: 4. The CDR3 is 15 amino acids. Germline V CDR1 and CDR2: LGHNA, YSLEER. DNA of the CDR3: TGCGCCAGCAGCCGGGCTAGCGGGTACACCGGGGAGCTGTTTTTT. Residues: CASSRASGYTGELFF.

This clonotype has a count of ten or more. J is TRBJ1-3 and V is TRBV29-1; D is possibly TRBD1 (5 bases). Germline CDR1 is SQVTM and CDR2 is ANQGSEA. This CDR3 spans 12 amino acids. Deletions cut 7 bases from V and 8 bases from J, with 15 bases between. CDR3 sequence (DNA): TGCAGCGCTCTCCGGGGGTCGGACACCATATATTTT. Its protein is CSALRGSDTIYF.

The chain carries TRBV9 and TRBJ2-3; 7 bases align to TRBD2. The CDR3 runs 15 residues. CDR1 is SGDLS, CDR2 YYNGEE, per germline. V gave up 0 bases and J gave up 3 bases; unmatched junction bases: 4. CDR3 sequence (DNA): TGTGCCAGCAGCGTAGCTGGACTAGGAACAGATACGCAGTATTTT. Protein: CASSVAGLGTDTQYF.

The CDR3 DNA reads as TGTGCCAGCAGTTACCCCAGCCAGGGGCGGTACGAGCAGTACTTC. Its translation is CASSYPSQGRYEQYF. The gene calls are TRBV6-5 and TRBJ2-7; tentatively, D is TRBD1 (6 bases). Germline values: CDR1 MNHEY, CDR2 SVGAGI. The CDR3 sequence is 15 residues long. V was clipped by 2 bases and J by 4 bases, with 15 bases between them.

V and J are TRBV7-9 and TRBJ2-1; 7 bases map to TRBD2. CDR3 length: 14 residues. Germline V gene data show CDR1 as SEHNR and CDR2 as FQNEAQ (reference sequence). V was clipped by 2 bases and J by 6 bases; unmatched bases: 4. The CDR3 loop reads CASSLLADLNEQFF. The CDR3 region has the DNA TGTGCCAGCAGCTTACTAGCGGACCTCAATGAGCAGTTCTTC. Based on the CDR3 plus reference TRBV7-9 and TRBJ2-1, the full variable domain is DTGVSQNPRHKITKRGQNVTFRCDPISEHNRLYWYRQTLGQGPEFLTYFQNEAQLEKSRLLSDRFSAERPKGSFSTLEIQRTEQGDSAMYLCASSLLADLNEQFFGPGTRLTVL.

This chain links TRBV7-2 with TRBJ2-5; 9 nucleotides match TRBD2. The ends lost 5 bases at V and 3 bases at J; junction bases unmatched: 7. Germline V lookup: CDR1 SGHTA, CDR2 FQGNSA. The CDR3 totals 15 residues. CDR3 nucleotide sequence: TGTGCCAGCAGCATGGTAGCGGGAGTGGAAGAGACCCAGTACTTC. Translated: CASSMVAGVEETQYF.

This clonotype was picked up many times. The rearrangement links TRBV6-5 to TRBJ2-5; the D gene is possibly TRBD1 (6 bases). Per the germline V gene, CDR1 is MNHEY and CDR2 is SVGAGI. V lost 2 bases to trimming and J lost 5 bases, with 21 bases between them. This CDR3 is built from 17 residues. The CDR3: CASSYGGRGRRGETQYF. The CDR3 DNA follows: TGTGCCAGCAGTTACGGGGGCAGGGGTCGGCGTGGGGAGACCCAGTACTTC.

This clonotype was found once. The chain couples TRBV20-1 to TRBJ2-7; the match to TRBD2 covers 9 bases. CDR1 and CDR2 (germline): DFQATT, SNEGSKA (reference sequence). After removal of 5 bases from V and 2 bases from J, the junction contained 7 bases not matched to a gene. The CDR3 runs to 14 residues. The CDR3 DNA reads TGCAGTGCTGGAGTAGCGGGAGCTGCCTACGAGCAGTACTTC. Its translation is CSAGVAGAAYEQYF.

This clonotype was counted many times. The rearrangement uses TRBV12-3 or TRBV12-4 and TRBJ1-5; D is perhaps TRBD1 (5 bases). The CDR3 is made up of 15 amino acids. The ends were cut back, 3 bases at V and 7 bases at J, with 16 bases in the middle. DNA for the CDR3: TGTGCCAGCAGTTTCGAGGGGACGGTAGGCCAGCCCCAGCATTTT. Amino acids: CASSFEGTVGQPQHF.

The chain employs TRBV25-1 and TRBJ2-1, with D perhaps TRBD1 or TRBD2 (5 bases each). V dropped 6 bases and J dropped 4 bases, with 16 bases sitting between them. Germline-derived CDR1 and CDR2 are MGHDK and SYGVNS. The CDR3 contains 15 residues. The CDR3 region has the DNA TGTGCCAGCAGGAGTGCCATGGGACCATACAATGAGCAGTTCTTC. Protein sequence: CASRSAMGPYNEQFF.

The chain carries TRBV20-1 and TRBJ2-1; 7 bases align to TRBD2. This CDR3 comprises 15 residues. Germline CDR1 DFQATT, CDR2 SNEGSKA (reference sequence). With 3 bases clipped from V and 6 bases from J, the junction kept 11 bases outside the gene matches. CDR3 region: CSARGAGATTNEQFF. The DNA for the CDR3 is TGCAGTGCTAGGGGCGCGGGAGCTACTACCAATGAGCAGTTCTTC.

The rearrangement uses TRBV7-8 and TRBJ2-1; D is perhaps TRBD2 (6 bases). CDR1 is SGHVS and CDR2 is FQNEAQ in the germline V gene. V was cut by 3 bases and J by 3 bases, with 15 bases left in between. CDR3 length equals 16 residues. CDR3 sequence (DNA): TGTGCCAGCAGCTTGGCCCGGCTAGCGATCTACAATGAGCAGTTCTTC. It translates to CASSLARLAIYNEQFF.